This entry concerns a single T cell receptor beta chain. What antigen it recognizes has not been identified. No much larger clonotype is one base removed from it; base qualities were not supplied. This entry belongs to a study of blood T cell repertoires in COVID-19 (TCRdb year 2020). About the study as a whole: Samples covering the acute and convalescent phases of COVID-19 were provided by collaborators in the United States, Italy and Spain. Subjects who had been exposed to COVID-19, were actively infected with it, or had recovered from it provided the deeply sampled blood TCRbeta repertoires that made up the dataset. The material from the prospective study consisted of cDNA or gDNA derived from T cells, B-cell-depleted T cells, or PBMCs. A de-identified subject ID, COVID-19 status, age in years and sex were almost always included in the sample metadata. The repertoires were made available in a free public database intended to serve as a resource for research on the immune response to SARS-CoV-2. The samples were drawn from the first 160 participants of the ongoing ImmuneRACE study and from 1,254 subjects provided by 6 global collaborators. Where available, HLA class I and class II types were obtained from metadata supplied by the sample provider rather than from assay-based typing. General study outcomes and caveats: How much clinical and demographic metadata was included differed by source and by participant, and the metadata was provided uncurated.

TCRbeta CDR3 regions were amplified from genomic DNA by means of the immunoSEQ Assay, a bias-controlled multiplex PCR. The study's own analysis went as follows. The number of nucleated cells in each sample was estimated by amplification of reference gene primers within the assay. Sequence reads were collapsed and filtered to measure the absolute abundance of every unique TCRbeta CDR3 rearrangement. For each sample, productive Simpson clonality was calculated as the square root of Simpson's diversity index over productive rearrangements. TCRdb took over this immuneACCESS table, retaining in-frame rearrangements with V and J assigned. Such tables are incomplete; in checked studies, under half of the missing clones stem from an unresolved V gene, and the remainder is unexplained. V and J calls and clone size follow that table, whereas D and trimming were derived from the DNA. The sample contains 50,000 to 70,000 clones, about four fifths of them found a single time. The ten largest make up approximately 17% of the sample.

Collaborating institutions collected whole blood in K2EDTA tubes following their own protocols. For TCRbeta analysis, collaborators shipped samples as frozen whole blood, isolated PBMCs, or DNA extracted from either of those sample types. A distance of 14 bases separates the germline ends of V and J, which lose 3 bases and 0 bases respectively. Its CDR3 holds 15 amino acids, cysteine through phenylalanine. Of all the DNA, just the CDR3 is kept, 45 bases in frame from base 1. From a lookup of the germline V gene (reference sequence), CDR1 and CDR2 are DFQATT and SNEGSKA. The TCR comes from a man between 70 and 80 years old with active COVID-19. Sequencing was done on a sample of peripheral blood. Here the chain combines TRBV20-1 and TRBJ1-2; the D gene is perhaps TRBD1, on 6 matching bases. The sequenced DNA is TGCAGTGCTAGTCTAGGGGGAAGGGCTAACTATGGCTACACCTTC. Protein translation: CSASLGGRANYGYTF.